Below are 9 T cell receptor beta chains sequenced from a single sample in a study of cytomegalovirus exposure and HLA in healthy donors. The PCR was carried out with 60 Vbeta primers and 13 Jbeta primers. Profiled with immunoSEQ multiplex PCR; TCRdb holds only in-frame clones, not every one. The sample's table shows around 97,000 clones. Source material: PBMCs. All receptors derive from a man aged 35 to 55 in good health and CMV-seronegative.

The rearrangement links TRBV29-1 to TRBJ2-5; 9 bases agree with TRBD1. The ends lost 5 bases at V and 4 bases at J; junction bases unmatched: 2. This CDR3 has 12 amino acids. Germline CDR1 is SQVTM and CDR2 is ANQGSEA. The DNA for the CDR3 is TGCAGCGTTCTACAGGGGGCAGAGACCCAGTACTTC. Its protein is CSVLQGAETQYF.

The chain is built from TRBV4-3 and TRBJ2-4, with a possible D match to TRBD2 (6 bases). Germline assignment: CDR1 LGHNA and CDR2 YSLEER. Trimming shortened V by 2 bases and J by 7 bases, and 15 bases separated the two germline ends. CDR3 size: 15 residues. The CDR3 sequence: CASSQRWTGGNIQYF. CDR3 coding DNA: TGCGCCAGCAGCCAAAGGTGGACTGGGGGGAACATTCAGTACTTC.

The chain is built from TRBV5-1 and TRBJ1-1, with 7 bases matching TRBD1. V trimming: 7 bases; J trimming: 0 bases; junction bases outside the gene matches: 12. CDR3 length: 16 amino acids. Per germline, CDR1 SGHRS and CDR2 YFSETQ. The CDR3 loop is CASGPRQGIMNTEAFF. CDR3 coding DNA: TGCGCCAGCGGCCCCCGACAGGGAATTATGAACACTGAAGCTTTCTTT.

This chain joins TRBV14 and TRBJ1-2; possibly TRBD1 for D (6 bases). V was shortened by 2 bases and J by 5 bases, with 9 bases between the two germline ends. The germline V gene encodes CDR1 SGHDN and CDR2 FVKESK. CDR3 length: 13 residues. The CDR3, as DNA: TGTGCCAGCAGCCAACTTACAGGGTATGGCTACACCTTC. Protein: CASSQLTGYGYTF.

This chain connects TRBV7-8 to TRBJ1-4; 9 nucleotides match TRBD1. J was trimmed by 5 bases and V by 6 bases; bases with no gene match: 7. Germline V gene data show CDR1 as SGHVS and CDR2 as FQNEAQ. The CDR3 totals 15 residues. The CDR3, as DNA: TGTGCCAGCAGGCGAACAGGGGGCCCGAATGAAAAACTGTTTTTT. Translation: CASRRTGGPNEKLFF.

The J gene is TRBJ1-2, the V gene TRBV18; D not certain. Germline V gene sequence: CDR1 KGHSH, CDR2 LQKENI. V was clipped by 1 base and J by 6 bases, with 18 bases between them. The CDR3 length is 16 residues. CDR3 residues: CASSPQEALSEDGYTF. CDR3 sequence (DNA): TGTGCCAGCTCACCACAGGAGGCCCTATCCGAGGATGGCTACACCTTC.

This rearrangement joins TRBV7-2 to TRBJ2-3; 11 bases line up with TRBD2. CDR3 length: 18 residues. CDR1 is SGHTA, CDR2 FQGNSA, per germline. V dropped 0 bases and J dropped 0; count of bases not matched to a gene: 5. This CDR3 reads CASSLAWTSGRSTDTQYF. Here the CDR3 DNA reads TGTGCCAGCAGCTTAGCGTGGACTAGCGGGCGTAGCACAGATACGCAGTATTTT.

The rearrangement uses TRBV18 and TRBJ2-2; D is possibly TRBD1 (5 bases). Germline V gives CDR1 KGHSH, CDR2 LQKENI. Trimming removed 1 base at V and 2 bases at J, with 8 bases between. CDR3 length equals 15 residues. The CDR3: CASSPRQQNTGELFF. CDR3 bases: TGTGCCAGCTCACCACGACAGCAAAACACCGGGGAGCTGTTTTTT.

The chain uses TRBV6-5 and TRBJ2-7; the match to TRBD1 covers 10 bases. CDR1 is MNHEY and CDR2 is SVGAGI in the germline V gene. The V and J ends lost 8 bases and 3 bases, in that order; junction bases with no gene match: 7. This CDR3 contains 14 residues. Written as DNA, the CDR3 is TGTGCCAGCCGAAGGACAGGGGGAATCTACGAGCAGTACTTC. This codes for CASRRTGGIYEQYF.